These 32 T cell receptor beta chains originate from one sample sequenced in a study of PD-1 blockade in classical Hodgkin lymphoma. The assay was immunoSEQ multiplex PCR, and TCRdb's table has in-frame clones only and misses some. This sample has fewer than 90,000 clones, with just over 90% found just once. There was relapse after autologous stem cell transplantation in every patient, and there was variation in brentuximab vedotin exposure. Material: peripheral blood mononuclear cells (PBMCs), obtained at baseline. These receptors originate from a human donor with classical Hodgkin lymphoma.

The chain combines TRBV5-1 with TRBJ2-1, with 16 bases identical to TRBD2. Germline lookup yields CDR1 SGHRS and CDR2 YFSETQ. V lost 4 bases, J lost 6 bases, and 13 bases stayed unmatched. CDR3 size: 19 residues. The CDR3: CASSTFGTSGRGPSNEQFF. DNA for the CDR3: TGCGCCAGCAGCACCTTCGGGACTAGCGGGAGGGGGCCCTCCAATGAGCAGTTCTTC.

This clone turned up a few times. Additional DNA sequences in this sample encode the identical CDR3. The chain joins TRBV6-5 to TRBJ2-7; 8 nucleotides line up with TRBD1. This CDR3 has 14 residues. J lost 3 bases, V lost 6 bases, and 7 bases had no gene match. Per germline, CDR1 MNHEY and CDR2 SVGAGI. The DNA of the CDR3 is TGTGCCAGCAGCCCAGGACAGGGAGGCTACGAGCAGTACTTC. Its translation is CASSPGQGGYEQYF.

The V gene is TRBV6-5, the J gene TRBJ2-2, with D unresolved. V lost 2 bases, J lost 9 bases, and 13 bases lay in between. The germline V gene encodes CDR1 MNHEY and CDR2 SVGAGI. CDR3 size: 14 residues. CDR3 DNA sequence: TGTGCCAGCAGTTACGCAGCTAGTCCCCGGGAGCTGTTTTTT. It specifies CASSYAASPRELFF.

The CDR3 spells CASSLGLAQETQYF. The CDR3, as DNA: TGCGCCAGCAGCCTAGGACTAGCTCAAGAGACCCAGTACTTC. V gene TRBV5-1 combines with J gene TRBJ2-5; TRBD2 aligns across 8 bases. J lost 2 bases, V lost 4 bases, and 4 bases had no gene match. CDR1 is SGHRS and CDR2 is YFSETQ in the germline V gene. The CDR3 runs 14 residues.

This clone occurred once. The chain recombines TRBV30 with TRBJ1-6, with D possibly being TRBD1 (5 bases). CDR1 GTSNPN and CDR2 SVGIG come from the germline V gene (reference sequence). This CDR3 contains 13 residues. Trimming shortened V by 1 base and J by 15 bases, and 16 bases separated the two germline ends. The DNA of the CDR3 is TGTGCCTGGAGTGGGCCCGGGGGGTCGTACCTCCACTTT. It yields the protein CAWSGPGGSYLHF.

The rearrangement links TRBV5-1 to TRBJ1-1, with D possibly TRBD1 on 5 matching bases. From germline, CDR1 is SGHRS and CDR2 YFSETQ. This CDR3 has 16 residues. Trimming cost V 0 bases and J 5 bases, with 17 bases left between them. The CDR3 spells CASSLVGTGGRTEAFF. CDR3 in DNA: TGCGCCAGCAGCTTGGTAGGGACGGGGGGAAGAACTGAAGCTTTCTTT.

V is TRBV20-1 and J is TRBJ2-1; D is possibly TRBD2 (5 bases). The V end lost 8 bases, the J end lost 8 bases, and 13 bases lay between the germline ends. The CDR3 consists of 11 residues. Germline assignment: CDR1 DFQATT and CDR2 SNEGSKA (reference sequence). CDR3 nucleotide sequence: TGCAGTTTCAATAGCGCCGATGAGCAGTTCTTC. It translates to CSFNSADEQFF.

The V and J genes are TRBV7-6 and TRBJ2-5, with D uncertain. V dropped 2 bases and J dropped 5 bases, with 18 bases sitting between them. This CDR3 spans 16 amino acids. The germline CDR1 and CDR2 sequences are SGHVS and FNYEAQ. CDR3 protein: CASSLYSSVGGETQYF. The CDR3, as DNA: TGTGCCAGCAGCTTATACAGCTCTGTCGGTGGGGAGACCCAGTACTTC.

The rearrangement links TRBV7-3 to TRBJ2-1; 10 bases map to TRBD2. The CDR3 is 16 residues long. Germline V lookup: CDR1 SGHTA, CDR2 FQGTGA. Trimming at V came to 2 bases and at J to 10 bases, leaving 11 bases not matched to a gene. The chain's CDR3 is CASSLYSGTSVGEQFF. In DNA form, the CDR3 reads TGTGCCAGCAGCTTATACTCCGGGACTAGCGTAGGGGAGCAGTTCTTC.

V is TRBV30 and J is TRBJ1-3, with a weak D call TRBD1 (6 bases). Trimming removed 4 bases at V and 2 bases at J, with 9 bases between. This CDR3 has 13 residues. Germline V gene data show CDR1 as GTSNPN and CDR2 as SVGIG (reference sequence). CDR3 in amino acids: CAWTPGAGNTIYF. DNA for the CDR3: TGTGCCTGGACCCCAGGGGCTGGAAACACCATATATTTT.

The chain is built from TRBV7-3 and TRBJ2-1, with D maybe TRBD2 (6 bases). V lost 3 bases and J 7 bases, leaving 7 bases between the germline ends. Germline V lookup: CDR1 SGHTA, CDR2 FQGTGA. This CDR3 is 12 amino acids long. This CDR3 is CASSFRGNEQFF. Written as DNA, the CDR3 is TGTGCCAGCAGCTTCCGGGGGAATGAGCAGTTCTTC.

This clone was recorded only once. The chain employs TRBV9 and TRBJ1-1, with D perhaps TRBD1 (5 bases). The V end was cut by 2 bases, the J end by 1 base, with 9 bases between. The CDR3 contains 14 residues. The germline V gene has CDR1 SGDLS and CDR2 YYNGEE. The CDR3 loop is CASSVGRGNTEAFF. CDR3 bases: TGTGCCAGCAGCGTCGGGAGGGGGAACACTGAAGCTTTCTTT.

The V gene is TRBV6-5, the J gene TRBJ1-1; the D gene is possibly TRBD1 (5 bases). CDR1 is MNHEY, CDR2 SVGAGI, per germline. The CDR3 sequence is 14 residues long. Trimming pared 2 bases from V and 5 bases from J, leaving 12 bases between. The CDR3 loop reads CASSYGGTKTEAFF. In DNA form, the CDR3 reads TGTGCCAGCAGTTACGGGGGGACCAAGACTGAAGCTTTCTTT.

The rearrangement uses TRBV5-1 and TRBJ1-2; D not resolved. The V and J ends lost 5 bases and 0 bases respectively, with 11 bases between them. The CDR3 is made up of 14 amino acids. The V gene's germline CDR1 is SGHRS and CDR2 YFSETQ. The chain's CDR3 is CASSSRGANYGYTF. The CDR3 DNA sequence: TGCGCCAGCAGTTCCCGTGGGGCTAACTATGGCTACACCTTC.

The rearrangement links TRBV6-5 to TRBJ1-1; TRBD1 agrees at 8 bases. Germline values: CDR1 MNHEY, CDR2 SVGAGI. Germline trimming cut 6 bases from V and 4 bases from J; bases unmatched to any gene: 4. CDR3 length: 13 amino acids. The CDR3 DNA reads TGTGCCAGCAGGGAGGACAGGGTCACTGAAGCTTTCTTT. It codes for CASREDRVTEAFF.

The chain uses TRBV7-9 and TRBJ2-5; no firm D call. V was pared by 1 base and J by 4 bases, with 7 bases between. The CDR3 is 13 residues long. Germline V gives CDR1 SEHNR, CDR2 FQNEAQ (reference sequence). The CDR3 sequence: CASSLVNGETQYF. In nucleotides, the CDR3 is TGTGCCAGCAGCTTAGTCAACGGAGAGACCCAGTACTTC.

The J gene is TRBJ1-3, the V gene TRBV5-1, with D maybe TRBD1 (6 bases). The CDR3 is made up of 16 amino acids. Looked up from germline, CDR1 is SGHRS and CDR2 is YFSETQ. The ends were cut back, 0 bases at V and 0 bases at J, with 10 bases in the middle. Written as DNA, the CDR3 is TGCGCCAGCAGCTTGGACGGGGGGGCCTCTGGAAACACCATATATTTT. Its translation: CASSLDGGASGNTIYF.

The chain recombines TRBV4-1 with TRBJ2-5, with a weak D call TRBD2 (6 bases). The CDR3 extends over 11 amino acids. Trimming took off 3 bases at V and 7 bases at J, with 6 bases between the two ends. The germline V gene has CDR1 MGHRA and CDR2 YSYEKL. The CDR3 DNA is TGCGCCAGCAGCCAGGGGGGGACCCAGTACTTC. It encodes CASSQGGTQYF.

J is TRBJ1-3 and V is TRBV2, with TRBD1 matching 7 bases. J lost 0 bases, V lost 0 bases, and 5 bases had no gene match. Germline V gene sequence: CDR1 SNHLY, CDR2 FYNNEI. This CDR3 is 17 amino acids long. The DNA of the CDR3 is TGTGCCAGCAGTGAAGCGCAGGGGGTCGGCTCTGGAAACACCATATATTTT. Amino acid sequence: CASSEAQGVGSGNTIYF.

The chain is built from TRBV28 and TRBJ1-2, with D possibly being TRBD1 (5 bases). The germline gives CDR1 MDHEN, CDR2 SYDVKM. The CDR3 extends over 14 amino acids. V was pared by 5 bases and J by 5 bases, with 15 bases between. In DNA, the CDR3 is TGTGCCAGCAGTCGTCGCCAGGGACTATATGGCTACACCTTC. Amino acid sequence: CASSRRQGLYGYTF.

This clone is a singleton in its sample. This chain joins TRBV6-1 and TRBJ1-2; no reliable D call. Trimming pared 6 bases from V and 8 bases from J, leaving 10 bases between. The CDR3 is made up of 11 amino acids. The germline V gene encodes CDR1 MNHNS and CDR2 SASEGT. CDR3 in DNA: TGTGCCAGCAGGTATGGTGGAGGCTACACCTTC. Translated: CASRYGGGYTF.

This chain connects TRBV5-4 to TRBJ1-6; possible D gene TRBD1, 5 bases. The CDR3 is 16 residues long. Germline CDR1 and CDR2: SGHNT and YYREEE (reference sequence). Deletions cut 0 bases from V and 8 bases from J, with 15 bases between. In DNA, the CDR3 is TGTGCCAGCAGCTTGGGGGGCGCCCCGGGTGATTCACCCCTCCACTTT. It is translated as CASSLGGAPGDSPLHF. Using reference TRBV5-4 and TRBJ1-6 for the parts outside the CDR3, the full variable domain is ETGVTQSPTHLIKTRGQQVTLRCSSQSGHNTVSWYQQALGQGPQFIFQYYREEENGRGNFPPRFSGLQFPNYSSELNVNALELDDSALYLCASSLGGAPGDSPLHFGNGTRLTVT.

The rearrangement joins TRBV7-9 to TRBJ2-5; D unclear. The CDR3 covers 15 residues. V was clipped by 5 bases and J by 0 bases, with 13 bases between them. The V gene's germline CDR1 is SEHNR and CDR2 FQNEAQ (reference sequence). The chain's CDR3 is CASSRTTDYQETQYF. The CDR3 DNA sequence: TGTGCCAGCAGCCGAACGACGGATTACCAAGAGACCCAGTACTTC.

The chain links TRBV29-1 to TRBJ2-7, with D perhaps TRBD1 or TRBD2 (5 bases each). This CDR3 contains 13 residues. Germline loops: CDR1 SQVTM, CDR2 ANQGSEA. Trimming took off 6 bases at V and 6 bases at J, with 18 bases between the two ends. The CDR3 protein is CSVYSGTNSEQYF. Written as DNA, the CDR3 is TGCAGCGTCTATTCCGGGACCAACTCCGAGCAGTACTTC.

V and J are TRBV6-1 and TRBJ1-5; D possibly corresponds to TRBD1 (5 bases). Germline CDR1 reads MNHNS; CDR2 reads SASEGT. The CDR3 has 15 residues. V lost 7 bases to trimming and J lost 6 bases, with 19 bases between them. In nucleotides, the CDR3 is TGTGCCAGCAATCGTCCCCACAGGACGAGTCAGCCCCAGCATTTT. Its translation: CASNRPHRTSQPQHF.

This chain uses TRBV6-5 with TRBJ2-4; D may be TRBD2 (6 bases). The CDR3 has 14 amino acids. Trimming removed 6 bases from V and 8 bases from J, with 17 bases in between. The germline V gene encodes CDR1 MNHEY and CDR2 SVGAGI. The CDR3 coding sequence is TGTGCCAGCAGCTATAGCGGTACCCGGGACATTCAGTACTTC. Its protein is CASSYSGTRDIQYF.

The rearrangement links TRBV4-1 to TRBJ2-2; 7 bases map to TRBD2. V lost 4 bases to trimming and J lost 5 bases; unmatched junction nucleotides: 7. This CDR3 has 15 residues. The germline CDR1 and CDR2 sequences are MGHRA and YSYEKL. For the CDR3, the DNA is TGCGCCAGCAGCCCCGGGGAGGGGCGGACCGGGGAGCTGTTTTTT. The encoded protein is CASSPGEGRTGELFF.

The CDR3 DNA is TGCGCCAGCAACCGAATAGGGACAGCAATGAACACTGAAGCTTTCTTT. Translated, it gives CASNRIGTAMNTEAFF. This chain links TRBV5-1 with TRBJ1-1; the match to TRBD1 covers 7 bases. This CDR3 comprises 16 residues. V gave up 6 bases and J gave up 0 bases; unmatched junction bases: 11. The V gene's germline CDR1 is SGHRS and CDR2 YFSETQ.

This sequence joins TRBV4-2 and TRBJ2-3; TRBD2 matches at 11 bases. CDR3 size: 16 residues. The germline CDR1 and CDR2 sequences are LGHNA and YNFKEQ. The J segment lost 2 bases and the V segment lost 4 bases, leaving 5 bases of the junction unmatched. DNA of the CDR3: TGTGCCAGCAGCCCCAGGACTAGCGGGTACACAGATACGCAGTATTTT. It translates to CASSPRTSGYTDTQYF.

This clone is a singleton in its sample. This chain connects TRBV7-2 to TRBJ1-4; no firm D call. There are 16 residues in the CDR3. Germline CDR1 SGHTA, CDR2 FQGNSA. V lost 6 bases to trimming and J lost 5 bases, with 19 bases between them. The CDR3 is CASSPGEVFSNEKLFF. In DNA form, the CDR3 reads TGTGCCAGCAGTCCCGGGGAGGTATTCTCCAATGAAAAACTGTTTTTT.

A single count supports this clone. The rearrangement uses TRBV27 and TRBJ2-7; tentatively, D is TRBD2 (6 bases). The germline V gene has CDR1 MNHEY and CDR2 SMNVEV (reference sequence). Between the trimmed V and J ends, which lost 10 bases and 2 bases, there was a span of 18 bases. CDR3 size: 14 residues. Here the CDR3 reads CATSTTSFPYEQYF. The CDR3 nucleotides read TGTGCCACCAGCACGACTAGTTTCCCCTACGAGCAGTACTTC.

The chain uses TRBV19 and TRBJ1-2; TRBD1 aligns across 9 bases. Germline V gene lookup returns CDR1 LNHDA and CDR2 SQIVND (reference sequence). The CDR3 has 15 amino acids. V lost 6 bases and J lost 8; bases outside the gene matches: 13. The CDR3 sequence is CASSTSTGQGDGYTF. CDR3 coding DNA: TGTGCCAGTAGCACATCGACGGGACAGGGAGACGGCTACACCTTC.